The 7 T cell receptor beta chains presented below share a single source sample, sequenced in a study of blood T cells in healthy people across ages. Through a sample-barcoded 5' primer and a J-beta primer mix, a second PCR was run for roughly 6 to 11 cycles. TCRdb analysed the 5' RACE reads with MiXCR anew, one entry per CDR3 protein. The table has approximately 800,000 distinct CDR3 sequences, 60% to 80% seen once; the top ten hold about a quarter. Sequenced: blood. Receptors originate from a man in his thirties or forties in good health.

This clonotype was seen a single time. The V and J genes are TRBV10-3 and TRBJ2-5; D is ambiguous. This CDR3 has 12 amino acids. Per germline, CDR1 ENHRY and CDR2 SYGVKD. V lost 4 bases and J 2 bases, leaving 5 bases between the germline ends. The CDR3 spells CAISASQETQYF. The CDR3 DNA reads as TGTGCCATCAGTGCCAGTCAAGAGACCCAGTACTTC.

In DNA, the CDR3 is TGCAGCGTGGAGCAGGACCACTATGGCTACACCTTC. Its protein is CSVEQDHYGYTF. This chain links TRBV29-1 with TRBJ1-2; no reliable D call. V lost 6 bases, J lost 3 bases, and 11 bases lay in between. CDR1 is SQVTM, CDR2 ANQGSEA, per germline. The CDR3 has 12 amino acids.

V usage is TRBV20-1 and J usage is TRBJ2-1, with 11 bases identical to TRBD2. The CDR3 totals 15 residues. V lost 0 bases to trimming and J lost 7 bases; unmatched junction nucleotides: 5. Per the germline V gene, CDR1 is DFQATT and CDR2 is SNEGSKA (reference sequence). CDR3 residues: CSAREGRLAGNEQFF. As DNA, the CDR3 is TGCAGTGCTAGAGAAGGGAGACTAGCGGGAAATGAGCAGTTCTTC.

The chain carries TRBV6-2 or TRBV6-3 and TRBJ2-2; no clear D. Trimming left V 3 bases short and J 7 bases short, with 9 bases between. Germline V gene lookup returns CDR1 MNHEY and CDR2 SVGEGT. The CDR3 length is 13 residues. CDR3 DNA: TGTGCCAGCAGTTATTTGAGTGGCGGGGAGCTGTTTTTT. Residues: CASSYLSGGELFF.

The chain uses TRBV11-2 and TRBJ1-4; a weak D match, TRBD1 (5 bases). The CDR3 extends over 15 amino acids. The germline V gene encodes CDR1 SGHAT and CDR2 FQNNGV. Deletions cut 4 bases from V and 6 bases from J, with 15 bases between. The DNA for the CDR3 is TGTGCCAGCAGCTCCCCGGGACTTAATGATGAAAAACTGTTTTTT. This encodes CASSSPGLNDEKLFF. Full variable domain (remainder filled in from reference TRBV11-2 and TRBJ1-4): EAGVAQSPRYKIIEKRQSVAFWCNPISGHATLYWYQQILGQGPKLLIQFQNNGVVDDSQLPKDRFSAERLKGVDSTLKIQPAKLEDSAVYLCASSSPGLNDEKLFFGSGTQLSVL.

V gene TRBV29-1 combines with J gene TRBJ2-1; D perhaps matches TRBD2 (6 bases). V shed 6 bases and J shed 2 bases, with 14 bases lying between them. Germline lookup yields CDR1 SQVTM and CDR2 ANQGSEA. This CDR3 contains 14 residues. CDR3 DNA: TGCAGCGTGGGAGGAATGAATACCTACAATGAGCAGTTCTTC. Translation: CSVGGMNTYNEQFF.

V gene TRBV7-8 combines with J gene TRBJ2-7; TRBD1 aligns across 8 bases. CDR1 and CDR2 from the germline V gene are SGHVS and FQNEAQ. The CDR3 extends over 17 amino acids. Trimming took 1 base from V and 7 from J; bases not matched to a gene: 15. For the CDR3, the DNA is TGTGCCAGCAGCTTAGATTGGAGGGGCAGGGGGCTCAATGAGCAGTACTTC. It codes for CASSLDWRGRGLNEQYF.